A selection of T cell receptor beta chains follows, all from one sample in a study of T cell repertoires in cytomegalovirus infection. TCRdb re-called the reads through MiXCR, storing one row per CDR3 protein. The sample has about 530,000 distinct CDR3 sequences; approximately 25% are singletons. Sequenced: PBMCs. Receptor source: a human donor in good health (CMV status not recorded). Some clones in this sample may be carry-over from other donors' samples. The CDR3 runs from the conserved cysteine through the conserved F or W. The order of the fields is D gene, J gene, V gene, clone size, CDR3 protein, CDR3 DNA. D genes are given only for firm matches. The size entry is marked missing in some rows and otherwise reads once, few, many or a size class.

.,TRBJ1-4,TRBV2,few,CASSEPGTHEKLFF,TGTGCCAGCAGTGAACCCGGGACACATGAAAAACTGTTTTTT
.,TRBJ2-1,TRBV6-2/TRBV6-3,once,CASSYTGKSAYNEQFF,TGTGCCAGCAGTTATACAGGGAAATCTGCCTACAATGAGCAGTTCTTC
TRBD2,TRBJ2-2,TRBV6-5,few,CASRVLGGGPSGELFF,TGTGCCAGCAGGGTCTTGGGGGGAGGGCCATCCGGGGAGCTGTTTTTT
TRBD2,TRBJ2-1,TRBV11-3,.,CASSPQIRGRASAYEQFF,TGTGCCAGCAGCCCCCAGATTCGCGGGAGGGCCAGTGCGTATGAGCAGTTCTTC
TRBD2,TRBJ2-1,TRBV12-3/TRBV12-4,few,CASSLEGLAGGYNEQFF,TGTGCCAGCAGTTTAGAAGGACTAGCGGGAGGATACAATGAGCAGTTCTTC
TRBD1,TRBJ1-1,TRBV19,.,CASSPDRFKAFF,TGTGCCAGTAGTCCGGACAGGTTTAAAGCTTTCTTT
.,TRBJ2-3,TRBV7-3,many,CASSLFGELSDTQYF,TGTGCCAGCAGCTTATTCGGGGAATTGTCGGATACGCAGTATTTT
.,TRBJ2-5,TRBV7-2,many,CASSSQDYRGETQYF,TGTGCCAGCAGCTCCCAGGACTATCGGGGAGAGACCCAGTACTTC
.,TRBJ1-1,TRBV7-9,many,CASSPGRVTLPEAFF,TGTGCCAGCAGCCCGGGGCGCGTTACTCTGCCTGAAGCTTTCTTT
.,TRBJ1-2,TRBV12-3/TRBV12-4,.,CASSRQTGPGWYGYTF,TGTGCCAGCAGTCGACAAACAGGGCCTGGATGGTATGGCTACACCTTC
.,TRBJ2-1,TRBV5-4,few,CASSLDINEQFF,TGTGCCAGCAGCTTGGATATCAATGAGCAGTTCTTC
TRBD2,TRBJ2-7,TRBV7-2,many,CASSVTSGYREEQYF,TGTGCCAGCAGCGTGACTAGCGGGTACAGGGAGGAGCAGTACTTC
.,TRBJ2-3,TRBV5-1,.,CASSSTTSTDTQYF,TGCGCCAGCAGCTCGACAACTAGCACAGATACGCAGTATTTT
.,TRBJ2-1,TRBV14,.,CASSQEWTGNEQFF,TGTGCCAGCAGCCAAGAGTGGACGGGTAATGAGCAGTTCTTC
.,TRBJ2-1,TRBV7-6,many,CASSSTGAFNNEQFF,TGTGCCAGCAGTTCTACGGGAGCTTTCAATAATGAGCAGTTCTTC
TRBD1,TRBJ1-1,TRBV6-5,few,CASSYTGGWGRTEAFF,TGTGCCAGCAGTTACACAGGGGGATGGGGACGCACTGAAGCTTTCTTT
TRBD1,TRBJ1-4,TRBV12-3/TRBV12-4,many,CASRDRGGSSNEKLFF,TGTGCCAGCAGAGACAGGGGGGGATCTTCAAATGAAAAACTGTTTTTT
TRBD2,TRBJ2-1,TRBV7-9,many,CASSAGTSGRSKRHNEQFF,TGTGCCAGCAGCGCCGGGACTAGCGGGAGATCGAAGCGCCACAATGAGCAGTTCTTC
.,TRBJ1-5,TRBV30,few,CAWRPPGGNNQPQHF,TGTGCCTGGAGGCCCCCCGGGGGCAACAATCAGCCCCAGCATTTT
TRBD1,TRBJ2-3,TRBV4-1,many,CASSQEQQGATDTQYF,TGCGCCAGCAGCCAAGAACAACAGGGGGCAACAGATACGCAGTATTTT
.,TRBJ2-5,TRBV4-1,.,CASGQDHGSIEETQYF,TGCGCCAGCGGCCAAGACCACGGGAGTATAGAAGAGACCCAGTACTTC
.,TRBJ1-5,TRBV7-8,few,CASSLMGRTIGNQPQHF,TGTGCCAGCAGCCTAATGGGACGGACTATTGGCAATCAGCCCCAGCATTTT
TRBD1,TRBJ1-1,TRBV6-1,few,CASSQPGTDGEAFF,TGTGCCAGCAGTCAACCCGGGACAGATGGTGAAGCTTTCTTT
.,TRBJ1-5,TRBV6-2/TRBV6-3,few,CASSYSYSEGVQHF,TGTGCCAGCAGTTACTCTTATTCTGAAGGGGTGCAACATTTT
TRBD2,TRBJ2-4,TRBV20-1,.,CSAHQSSGRGAKNIQYF,TGCAGTGCTCATCAAAGCTCAGGGAGGGGAGCCAAAAACATTCAGTACTTC
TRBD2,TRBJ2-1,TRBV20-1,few,CSAREGGFPYNEQFF,TGCAGTGCTAGAGAGGGGGGGTTCCCCTACAATGAGCAGTTCTTC
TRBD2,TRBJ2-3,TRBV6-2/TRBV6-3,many,CASSSSGSSDTQYF,TGTGCCAGCAGTTCAAGCGGGAGTTCGGATACGCAGTATTTT
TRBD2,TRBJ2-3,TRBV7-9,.,CASSPLGSRLASSTDTQYF,TGTGCCAGCAGCCCCCTCGGTAGCAGACTAGCGTCTAGCACAGATACGCAGTATTTT
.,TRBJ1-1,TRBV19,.,CASSYMGNTEAFF,TGTGCCAGCTCCTACATGGGGAACACTGAAGCTTTCTTT
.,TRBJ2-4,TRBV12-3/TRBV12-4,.,CASSLSPRALAKNIQYF,TGTGCCAGCAGTTTAAGTCCGAGGGCTTTAGCCAAAAACATTCAGTACTTC
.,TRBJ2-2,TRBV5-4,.,CASGVPGNTGELFF,TGTGCCAGCGGGGTGCCAGGGAACACCGGGGAGCTGTTTTTT
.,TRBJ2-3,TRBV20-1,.,CSAPSLDKSTDTQYF,TGCAGTGCTCCATCACTAGACAAGTCCACAGATACGCAGTATTTT
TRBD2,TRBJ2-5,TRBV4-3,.,CASSQVGPELAGGVTQYF,TGCGCCAGCAGCCAAGTCGGGCCGGAACTAGCGGGAGGGGTGACCCAGTACTTC
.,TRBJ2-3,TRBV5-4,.,CACSPQGRSTDTQYF,TGTGCCTGCAGCCCCCAGGGGAGGAGCACAGATACGCAGTATTTT
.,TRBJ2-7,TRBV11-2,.,CASSLERGRSYEQYF,TGTGCCAGCAGCTTAGAACGGGGTAGATCCTACGAGCAGTACTTC
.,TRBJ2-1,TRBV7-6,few,CASSSQAIISNEQFF,TGTGCCAGCAGTAGTCAGGCCATAATCAGTAATGAGCAGTTCTTC
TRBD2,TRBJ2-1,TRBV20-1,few,CSARDNTGTSGSWNNEQFF,TGCAGTGCTAGAGACAACACCGGGACTAGCGGGAGTTGGAACAATGAGCAGTTCTTC
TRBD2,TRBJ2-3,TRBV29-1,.,CSVVTSGRASYF,TGCAGCGTTGTGACTAGCGGGAGGGCTTCGTATTTT
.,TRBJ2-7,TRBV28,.,CASSSPGPLRYEQYF,TGTGCCAGCAGCTCCCCGGGCCCCTTAAGGTACGAGCAGTACTTC
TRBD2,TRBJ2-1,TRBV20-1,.,CSARSWVLASNEQFF,TGCAGTGCCCGCTCCTGGGTACTAGCGTCGAATGAGCAGTTCTTC
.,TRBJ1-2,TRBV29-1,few,CSVGRRGADGYTF,TGCAGCGTTGGTAGAAGGGGGGCCGATGGCTACACCTTC
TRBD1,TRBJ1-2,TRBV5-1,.,CASSLEGQLLYGYTF,TGCGCCAGCAGCTTGGAGGGACAGCTCCTCTATGGCTACACCTTC
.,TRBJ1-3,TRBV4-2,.,CASSQRGSNSGNTIYF,TGTGCCAGCAGCCAAAGGGGCAGCAACTCTGGAAACACCATATATTTT
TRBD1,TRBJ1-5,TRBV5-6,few,CASSARGLLGQPQHF,TGTGCCAGCAGCGCGAGGGGGCTTTTGGGTCAGCCCCAGCATTTT
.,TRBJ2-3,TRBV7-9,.,CASSKGGGTFTDTQYF,TGTGCCAGCAGCAAGGGAGGGGGAACCTTCACAGATACGCAGTATTTT
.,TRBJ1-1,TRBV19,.,CASSIWMTEAFF,TGTGCCAGTAGTATATGGATGACTGAAGCTTTCTTT
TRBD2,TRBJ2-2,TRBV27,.,CASSLSPRGGANTGELFF,TGTGCCAGCAGTTTATCCCCTAGGGGAGGGGCGAACACCGGGGAGCTGTTTTTT
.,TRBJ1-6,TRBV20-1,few,CSARERGKGNSPLHF,TGCAGTGCTAGAGAAAGAGGGAAAGGAAATTCACCCCTCCACTTT
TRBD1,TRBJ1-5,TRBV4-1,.,CASSQGQGWNQPQHF,TGTGCCAGCAGCCAAGGACAGGGATGGAATCAGCCCCAGCATTTT
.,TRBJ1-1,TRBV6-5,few,CASRLPGGNTEAFF,TGTGCCAGCAGGCTCCCAGGTGGGAACACTGAAGCTTTCTTT
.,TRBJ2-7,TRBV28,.,CASSPGPLTYEQYF,TGTGCCAGCAGTCCCGGGCCACTTACCTACGAGCAGTACTTC
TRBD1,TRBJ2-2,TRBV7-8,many,CASSLVSGTGGTGELFF,TGTGCCAGCAGCTTAGTATCTGGGACAGGGGGTACCGGGGAGCTGTTTTTT
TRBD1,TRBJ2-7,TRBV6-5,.,CASSYTGTGPYEQYF,TGTGCCAGCAGTTACACCGGGACAGGGCCCTACGAGCAGTACTTC
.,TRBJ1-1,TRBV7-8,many,CASSLVFGTEAFF,TGTGCCAGCAGCTTAGTTTTTGGGACCGAAGCTTTCTTT